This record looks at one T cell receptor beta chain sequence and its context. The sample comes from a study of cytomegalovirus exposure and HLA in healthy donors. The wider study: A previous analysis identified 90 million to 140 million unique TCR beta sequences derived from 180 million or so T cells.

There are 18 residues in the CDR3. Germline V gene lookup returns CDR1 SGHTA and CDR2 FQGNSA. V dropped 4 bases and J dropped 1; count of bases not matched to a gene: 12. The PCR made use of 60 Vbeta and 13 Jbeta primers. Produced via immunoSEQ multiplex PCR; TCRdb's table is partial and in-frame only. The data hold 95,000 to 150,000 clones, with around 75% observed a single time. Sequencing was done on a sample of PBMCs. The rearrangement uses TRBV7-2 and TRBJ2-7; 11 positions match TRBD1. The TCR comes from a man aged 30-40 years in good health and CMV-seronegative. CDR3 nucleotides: TGTGCCAGCAGCTCCCGAGGAGGGGACAGGGGGTGGTCCTACGAGCAGTACTTC. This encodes CASSSRGGDRGWSYEQYF.